This entry is about one T cell receptor (beta chain). V lost 4 bases and J lost 8; bases outside the gene matches: 12. The CDR3 runs 16 residues. From germline, CDR1 is MNHEY and CDR2 SMNVEV (reference sequence). This sample was taken from a study of TIL therapy for anti-PD-1-resistant metastatic lung cancer. Across the study: Tumor harvest preceded PD-1/PD-L1 blockade, followed by nivolumab treatment.

The time point denotes: pre-treatment sample, taken before nivolumab and TIL therapy. The immunoSEQ assay was v3. Libraries were sequenced to 1.5 million to 2.5 million read pairs (survey) or roughly 5-6 million (deep). Assay used: immunoSEQ multiplex PCR; TCRdb lists only in-frame clones, some missing. The sample records tens of thousands of clones, 79% being singletons. The input for sequencing was blood, taken at baseline. The V and J genes are TRBV27 and TRBJ2-1; 9 bases are a match to TRBD2. This sequence was found in a man between 65 and 79 years old with non-small cell lung cancer. CDR3 protein: CASSSEGSGRGYEQFF. In DNA form, the CDR3 reads TGTGCCAGCAGTTCCGAGGGTAGCGGGAGAGGCTATGAGCAGTTCTTC.